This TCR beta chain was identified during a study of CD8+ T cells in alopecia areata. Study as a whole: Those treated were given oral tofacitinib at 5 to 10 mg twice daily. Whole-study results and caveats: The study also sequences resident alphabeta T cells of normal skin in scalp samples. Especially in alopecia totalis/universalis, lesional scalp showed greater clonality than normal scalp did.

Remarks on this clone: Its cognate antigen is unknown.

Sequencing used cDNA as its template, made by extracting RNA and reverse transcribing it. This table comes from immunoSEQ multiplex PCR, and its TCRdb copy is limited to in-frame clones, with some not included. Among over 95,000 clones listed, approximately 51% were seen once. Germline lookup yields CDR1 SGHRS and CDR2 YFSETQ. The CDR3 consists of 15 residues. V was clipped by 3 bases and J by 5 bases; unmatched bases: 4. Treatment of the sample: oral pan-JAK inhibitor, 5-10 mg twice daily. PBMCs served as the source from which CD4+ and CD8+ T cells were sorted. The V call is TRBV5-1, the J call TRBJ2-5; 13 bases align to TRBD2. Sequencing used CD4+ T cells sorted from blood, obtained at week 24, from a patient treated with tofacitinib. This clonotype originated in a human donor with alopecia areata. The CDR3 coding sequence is TGCGCCAGCAGCTCCGGACTAGCGGGAGTTGAGACCCAGTACTTC. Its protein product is CASSSGLAGVETQYF.